This T cell receptor (beta chain) was captured by sequencing in a study of cytomegalovirus exposure and HLA in healthy donors (dated by TCRdb to 2017 to 2019). Regarding the research as a whole: According to an earlier analysis of 587 of the donors, about 179 million T cells yielded over 90 million unique TCR beta sequences and 276 Gb of sequence data. Five DR-DQ haplotypes were treated as single units for association and clustering because of strong linkage in the cohort. Among some 400 genotyped donors of the cohort, an average of about 240,000 unique TCR beta nucleotide sequences was sequenced per donor, of which 15% to 20% were non-productive. Roughly 300 gigabases of sequencing data and roughly 90 million unique TCR sequences were included in an early release covering about 600 HLA-typed donors. In addition to the first cohort of 650 to 800 subjects, a separate validation cohort of approximately 130 different subjects was used. Of the roughly 400 genotyped donors, over 80% were placed in the genetic ancestry cluster associated with self-reported Caucasian donors. Rather than drawing on any new phenotypic data, the later analysis identified candidate immune exposures from TCR beta sequences and the way those sequences occurred across donors. To predict cytomegalovirus infection status, the study brought together high-throughput TCR immunosequencing, statistical association of individual TCRs with disease status, and machine learning. To study patterns of TCR occurrence, a later analysis re-analyzed previously published TCR beta repertoires from 666 donors and added high-resolution HLA genotyping. A later genetic analysis used genome-wide SNP genotypes for about 65% of the roughly 700 donors, treating that subset as a discovery cohort. The aim of the study was to test whether cataloging public T cell receptors could identify signatures of past pathogen exposure. HLA typing included class I and class II loci at four-digit resolution. All discovery cohort repertoires had been generated using a single sequencing platform. An earlier analysis of approximately 630 of the donors applied high-throughput TCR beta sequencing to assess whether each TCR beta V gene segment acted as functional or pseudogenic. Donor age, sex, ethnicity and CMV serostatus were collected together with the repertoire data. Typing coverage varied by locus: roughly 620-630 donors for A, B, C, DRB1 and DQB1; roughly 510 for DQA1; about 590 for DPA1; 400 to 480 for DPB1. The T cell repertoires of 670 or so subjects were profiled by immunosequencing and related to cytomegalovirus serostatus.

Of note for this clone: It lacks a known antigen. No quality values exist for individual bases; no much larger clone is one base distant.

The cohort comprised around 690 healthy bone marrow donors. All cohort members were sampled while nominally healthy, although unrecorded immune exposures were likely present. The donor tested CMV seronegative, placing the donor among the roughly 400 seronegative members of the cohort. A peripheral blood sample was provided by each donor, and peripheral blood mononuclear cells were used for TCR beta sequencing. The Qiagen DNeasy Blood Extraction Kit was used to extract genomic DNA from the blood cell samples. Library method: the immunoSEQ multiplex PCR assay. The multiplex PCR relied on a mix of 60 forward primers for TCR Vbeta segments and 13 reverse primers for TCR Jbeta segments. The CDR3 region of rearranged TCR beta genes was amplified from genomic DNA with a multiplex PCR assay. Amplified TCR beta libraries were sequenced as 87-base-pair reads on the Illumina HiSeq System. The original methods were these. Across the 670 or so repertoires, a later analysis counted some 80 million unique TCR beta chains, approximately 10 million of which were shared by at least two donors. Raw reads were error-corrected and collapsed into unique sequences by a nearest-neighbor algorithm in which closely related sequences were merged to remove PCR and sequencing errors. To assign V, D and J gene segments, CDR3 sequences were aligned to IMGT reference sequences. For a sequence to be retained, at least a six-nucleotide match to both a V gene segment and a J gene segment was required. Rearrangements were classified as productive when the CDR3 lacked stop codons and remained in frame with V and J, and all other rearrangements were classified as non-productive. CDR3 was defined by IMGT convention, running from the second conserved V-encoded cysteine to the conserved J-encoded phenylalanine. Sequences without an unambiguous match to a single V gene segment were excluded from the earlier analysis of over 500 of the donors. In an earlier analysis of 587 of the donors, V segments were called functional above 56.7% productive rearrangements and were called segregating when the between-donor standard deviation exceeded 5%. A statistical classification framework was built for diagnosing cytomegalovirus status from the catalog of TCR beta chain sequences. In a later analysis, TCR nucleotide sequences were compared against IMGT/GENE-DB human TR gene sequences so that V and J genes could be assigned. A later analysis assigned CDR3 sequences and most-parsimonious VDJ recombination scenarios with the TCRdist pipeline. In a later analysis, each TCR beta chain was defined by its CDR3 amino acid sequence together with its V-gene family, and reads lacking a unique V-gene family were excluded. As a way to deal with suspected cross-contamination and a sequencing artifact, a later analysis dropped roughly 600 nucleotide sequences that were highly shared and had low generation probability. In a later analysis, a clonal expansion index for each public chain was calculated from normalized within-repertoire ranks of inferred template counts. In a later analysis, generation probabilities were computed with a VDJ recombination model fitted to out-of-frame rearrangements, and the resulting probabilities were checked against IGoR. In a later analysis, hypergeometric tests were used to score TCR-TCR, TCR-HLA and TCR-CMV co-occurrence, with a repertoire-size bias correction applied to TCR pairs. A later analysis estimated false discovery rates by permuting HLA or CMV assignments 20 times. In a later analysis, co-occurring TCRs were grouped with DBSCAN, and TCRdist sequence similarity was added when clustering was performed within HLA-allele-positive subsets. For co-occurrence clustering, repertoires with fewer than 30,000 or more than 120,000 public chains were excluded, along with four or five repertoires with anomalous nucleotide sharing. TCRdb obtained this table from immuneACCESS and retained in-frame rearrangements with V and J assigned. These tables miss some clones; where compared with another copy, unresolved V genes account for less than half of the shortfall, and the remainder is unexplained. The V and J calls and the clone size are those of that table, but D and trimming were determined from the DNA. The table for this sample lists roughly 100,000 clones; about 80% of them were counted only once. The top ten hold over 3.5% of the sample.

The junction shows trimming of 8 bases on V and 1 base on J, plus 9 bases between the germline ends. CDR1 LNHDA and CDR2 SQIVND are derived from the germline V gene (reference sequence). From its cysteine to its phenylalanine, the CDR3 spans 13 amino acids. The retained sequence is limited to the CDR3, 39 bases, with the frame set at the first base. Points the paper makes about the study in general: V-gene and J-gene trimming of TCR beta chains was associated with a missense DCLRE1C variant in a later genetic analysis, and the association was replicated in an independent cohort. A later genetic analysis reported fewer N-insertions in productive TCRs among donors in an Asian-associated ancestry cluster than the roughly 670-donor mean. The presence/absence analyses assumed that sequencing depth was roughly uniform across donors, and that assumption may not be true. Because counts were too low, about 18 rarely observed V segments, including chromosome 9 orphons, were excluded from the earlier analysis of 500 to 700 of the donors. In a later analysis, several top co-occurrence clusters were reported to appear linked to parvovirus B19, influenza, CMV and Epstein-Barr virus. In a later analysis, the rate of TCR association differed among HLA loci, with DRB1 alleles having the most associated TCRs and HLA-C alleles having the fewest. The study gave a list of under 200 TCR beta chains associated with cytomegalovirus. The classifier was reported to diagnose cytomegalovirus status with high specificity and sensitivity in both the original and validation cohorts. A further reported finding was that TCR beta sequences accurately predicted the HLA-A and HLA-B alleles for most subjects in the first cohort. Three of the identified cytomegalovirus-associated TCR beta chains were confirmed in vitro to be specific for cytomegalovirus antigens. Broadly in line with IMGT annotations, most TCR beta V segments showed up in productive rearrangements about 87% or about 30% of the time in an earlier analysis of approximately 640 of the donors. Correlated functional status among segregating V segments might reflect linkage disequilibrium, but an unknown experimental factor could not be ruled out. Immune exposure information for the cohort was limited to CMV serostatus. The authors suggested that the approach could potentially be generalized to other disease states and immunological phenotypes. Compared with equally common non-associated chains, HLA-associated TCR beta chains in a later analysis were more clonally expanded and had lower generation probabilities. Because HLA typing was unavailable for some donors at each locus, only the typed subset was used in association tests. Most CMV-associated TCR beta chains appeared to be HLA-restricted in a later analysis, and the HLA associations seemed to be driven largely by CMV exposure. In this cohort, only TCR beta chains were sequenced, and detectable features were limited by the absence of alpha or paired-chain data. A later analysis associated approximately 17,000 TCR beta sequences with specific HLA alleles at a false discovery rate of 0.05. A cluster of highly shared sequence variants was judged likely to represent a technical artifact of the sequencing pipeline. Most TCR sequences were seen in very few donors, while some public TCRs were found in many individuals. Strong co-occurrence of HLA alleles, especially DR and DQ, made assigning TCR associations to individual alleles difficult. The 87-base-pair reads could not distinguish some IMGT-functional V segments, including TRBV6-2 and TRBV6-3, so those segments were excluded.

The TCR sequence derives from a man between 35 and 55 years old in good health and CMV-seronegative. The sample consisted of PBMCs. The rearranged chain carries TRBV19 and TRBJ1-5; TRBD1 might be the D gene, on 6 matching bases. The CDR3 protein: CASGRGSNQPQHF. The nucleotide sequence reads as follows: TGTGCCAGTGGAAGGGGGAGCAATCAGCCCCAGCATTTT.